The source of this T cell receptor (beta chain) is a study of monozygotic twins with inflammatory bowel disease. The UMIs contained a 6-nucleotide sample barcode. They were added by template switching during cDNA synthesis. TCRdb reprocessed the 5' RACE reads and reports one entry per CDR3 protein, with no DNA. The listing contains around 190,000 distinct CDR3 sequences. Points from the study as a whole: What may have added variability to patient repertoires is that immunosuppressive treatments differed. Repertoire similarity was not found to differ between concordant and discordant twins, possibly from limited power.

Germline CDR1 and CDR2: DFQATT and SNEGSKA (reference sequence). The CDR3 runs to 13 residues. For this clonotype: Its antigen is unidentified.

The chain uses TRBV20-1 and TRBJ2-1; TCRdb lists TRBD1, though no DNA is available to test this call. This sequence was found in a human donor with ulcerative colitis or Crohn's disease, or a healthy co-twin of an affected twin (not recorded which). The sample taken for sequencing was blood. CDR3 protein: CSAPGQGRNEQFF.